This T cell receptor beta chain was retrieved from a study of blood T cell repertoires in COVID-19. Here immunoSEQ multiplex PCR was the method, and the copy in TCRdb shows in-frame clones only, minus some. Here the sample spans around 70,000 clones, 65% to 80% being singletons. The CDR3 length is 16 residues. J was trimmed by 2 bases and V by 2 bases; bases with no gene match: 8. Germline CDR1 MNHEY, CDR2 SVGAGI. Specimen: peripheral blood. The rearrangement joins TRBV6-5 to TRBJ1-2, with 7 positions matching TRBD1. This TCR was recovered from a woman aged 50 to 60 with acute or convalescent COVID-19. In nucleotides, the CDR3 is TGTGCCAGCAGTTACCAACGACAGGGTTTGAACTATGGCTACACCTTC. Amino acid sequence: CASSYQRQGLNYGYTF.